This TCR beta chain derives from a study of blood T cells in healthy people across ages. This CDR3 contains 13 residues. The V end lost 3 bases, the J end lost 6 bases, and 11 bases lay between the germline ends. In germline, CDR1 is SGHVS, CDR2 FQNEAQ. Sample-barcoded 5' priming and a J-beta primer mix drove a second PCR of about 6 to 11 cycles. Every molecule of cDNA carried a tag from a template-switch adaptor with 12 random nucleotides. TCRdb passed the 5' RACE reads through MiXCR, listing each CDR3 protein once. Among roughly 800,000 distinct CDR3 sequences listed, 20% to 25% were seen once. This clonotype was counted once. These data are also associated with another study on T cells of mothers and their children. Per that study: Each donor was one of three healthy Caucasian mothers or one of their six children.

The sample comprised blood. The chain combines TRBV7-8 with TRBJ1-2, with D maybe TRBD1 (6 bases). The sequence was collected from a boy between 10 and 17 years old in good health. CDR3 coding DNA: TGTGCCAGCAGCTTCGACAGGTCCCATGGCTACACCTTC. It codes for CASSFDRSHGYTF.